Each of the 17 T cell receptor beta chains below was sequenced from the same sample in a study of OX40 agonist ivuxolimab in advanced cancers. Data came from immunoSEQ multiplex PCR; TCRdb stores just in-frame clones and leaves some out. The table shows about 32,000 clones, with roughly four fifths occurring only once. The sample in question was CD4+ or CD8+ T cells sorted from blood, obtained in a trial of the OX40 agonist ivuxolimab. The source is an adult with an advanced solid tumor such as melanoma, head and neck, liver or kidney cancer.

This sequence joins TRBV27 and TRBJ2-7; TRBD1 might be the D (5 bases). Germline CDR1 MNHEY, CDR2 SMNVEV (reference sequence). This CDR3 is 13 amino acids long. Between the trimmed V and J ends, which lost 2 bases and 1 base, there was a span of 6 bases. The CDR3 here is CASSLRQSYEQYF. The CDR3 DNA reads TGTGCCAGCAGTTTACGACAGTCCTACGAGCAGTACTTC.

V is TRBV6-6 and J is TRBJ2-5, with a tentative D call TRBD2 (6 bases). The DNA end lines up better with TRBJ2-7; the J call may be wrong. Germline V gives CDR1 MNHNY, CDR2 SVGAGI (reference sequence). The CDR3 has 12 amino acids. The CDR3 sequence is CASSSGGYEQYF. CDR3 sequence (DNA): TGTGCCAGCAGTTCCGGAGGGTACGAGCAGTACTTC.

The chain combines TRBV7-3 with TRBJ2-2; D is perhaps TRBD1 (6 bases). This CDR3 contains 16 residues. Looked up from germline, CDR1 is SGHTA and CDR2 is FQGTGA. Trimming cost V 3 bases and J 5 bases, with 16 bases left between them. CDR3 residues: CASSFLPGAATGELFF. The CDR3 DNA follows: TGTGCCAGCAGCTTCCTGCCAGGGGCAGCGACCGGGGAGCTGTTTTTT.

The chain uses TRBV7-9 and TRBJ1-4; the match to TRBD1 covers 10 bases. V trimming: 6 bases; J trimming: 7 bases; junction bases outside the gene matches: 5. The CDR3 contains 14 residues. Germline CDR1 SEHNR, CDR2 FQNEAQ (reference sequence). In DNA, the CDR3 is TGTGCCAGCAGACTTTGGACAGGGGGTGAAAAACTGTTTTTT. Translation: CASRLWTGGEKLFF.

This clone was counted a single time. The chain carries TRBV18 and TRBJ1-1, with 7 bases fitting TRBD1. V dropped 3 bases and J dropped 1; count of bases not matched to a gene: 5. The CDR3 extends over 15 amino acids. Germline CDR1 KGHSH, CDR2 LQKENI. As DNA, the CDR3 is TGTGCCAGCTCACCCGGGACAGTTCAGAACACTGAAGCTTTCTTT. It codes for CASSPGTVQNTEAFF.

This clone was seen only a few times. The rearrangement uses TRBV11-2 and TRBJ1-1, with TRBD1 matching over 7 bases. V shed 0 bases and J 7 bases; nucleotides not matched to a gene: 8. Germline V gives CDR1 SGHAT, CDR2 FQNNGV. This CDR3 comprises 15 residues. The CDR3 DNA sequence: TGTGCCAGCAGCTTAGATGTAGGGGGCCGTATTGAAGCTTTCTTT. It specifies CASSLDVGGRIEAFF.

V is TRBV6-5 and J is TRBJ2-5; D uncertain. Germline-derived CDR1 and CDR2 are MNHEY and SVGAGI. The CDR3 has 14 residues. The V gene lost 1 base and the J gene lost 0 bases, with 6 bases spanning the gap. Here the CDR3 reads CASSYYRDQETQYF. CDR3 DNA sequence: TGTGCCAGCAGTTACTACCGGGACCAAGAGACCCAGTACTTC.

The J gene is TRBJ1-5, the V gene TRBV28; D is possibly TRBD1 (6 bases). Germline lookup yields CDR1 MDHEN and CDR2 SYDVKM. Trimming cost V 8 bases and J 5 bases, with 13 bases left between them. The CDR3 is 13 residues long. The CDR3 protein is CASRDIQDQPQHF. For the CDR3, the DNA is TGTGCCAGCCGGGACATACAGGATCAGCCCCAGCATTTT.

The sample holds a few counts of this clone. The V gene is TRBV7-2, the J gene TRBJ2-2; 7 nucleotides align to TRBD1. The CDR3 runs 18 residues. V shed 1 base, J shed 7 bases, and the junction held 15 bases outside the gene matches. Germline CDR1 reads SGHTA; CDR2 reads FQGNSA. The CDR3 sequence: CASSLGVGQGEAGGELFF. Written as DNA, the CDR3 is TGTGCCAGCAGCTTAGGAGTTGGCCAGGGGGAAGCTGGCGGGGAGCTGTTTTTT. Looking up the rest from reference TRBV7-2 and TRBJ2-2 gives the full variable domain: GAGVSQSPSNKVTEKGKDVELRCDPISGHTALYWYRQSLGQGLEFLIYFQGNSAPDKSGLPSDRFSAERTGGSVSTLTIQRTQQEDSAVYLCASSLGVGQGEAGGELFFGEGSRLTVL.

This clone came up once. The chain combines TRBV6-1 with TRBJ1-6; unclear D gene. The CDR3 has 13 amino acids. Germline assignment: CDR1 MNHNS and CDR2 SASEGT. V was shortened by 7 bases and J by 10 bases, with 14 bases between the two germline ends. Here the CDR3 reads CASKGSIGSPLHF. The CDR3 region has the DNA TGTGCCAGCAAGGGCTCTATTGGGTCACCCCTCCACTTT.

The chain recombines TRBV4-1 with TRBJ2-7; D gene ambiguous. CDR1 and CDR2 (germline): MGHRA, YSYEKL. The ends were cut back, 0 bases at V and 5 bases at J, with 17 bases in the middle. The CDR3 runs to 16 residues. CDR3 region: CASSQDPTVLPHEQYF. CDR3 sequence (DNA): TGCGCCAGCAGCCAAGATCCGACGGTCCTTCCCCACGAGCAGTACTTC.

The chain uses TRBV2 and TRBJ1-2; D is unresolved. CDR1 is SNHLY and CDR2 is FYNNEI in the germline V gene. This CDR3 spans 13 amino acids. V was trimmed by 2 bases and J by 5 bases, leaving 9 bases between them. In nucleotides, the CDR3 is TGTGCCAGCAGTGAAAGGGTAGGGTATGGCTACACCTTC. Translated: CASSERVGYGYTF.

The CDR3 protein is CASSDSEVNEQFF. CDR3 DNA sequence: TGTGCCAGCAGTGACTCGGAGGTCAATGAGCAGTTCTTC. The chain employs TRBV6-4 and TRBJ2-1; TRBD2 is a possible D gene (5 bases). CDR1 is MRHNA and CDR2 is SNTAGT in the germline V gene. The V gene lost 0 bases and the J gene lost 6 bases, with 6 bases spanning the gap. The CDR3 has 13 residues.

This clone occurred once. DNA for the CDR3: TGTGCCAGCAGCCCGACTAGCGTTACTAACTACGAGCAGTACTTC. Protein sequence: CASSPTSVTNYEQYF. This rearrangement joins TRBV6-5 to TRBJ2-7; 8 bases align to TRBD2. This CDR3 has 15 amino acids. Germline V gives CDR1 MNHEY, CDR2 SVGAGI. V shed 6 bases and J 3 bases; nucleotides not matched to a gene: 10.

The rearrangement joins TRBV28 to TRBJ1-4; 8 bases align to TRBD1. V lost 8 bases and J lost 4; bases outside the gene matches: 9. Germline loops: CDR1 MDHEN, CDR2 SYDVKM. This CDR3 region has 15 residues. The chain's CDR3 is CASSRTGRSNEKLFF. The CDR3, as DNA: TGTGCCAGCTCTAGGACAGGGAGGAGTAATGAAAAACTGTTTTTT.

This chain uses TRBV28 with TRBJ1-1, with a weak D call TRBD1 (5 bases). The CDR3 is 13 amino acids. V was trimmed by 6 bases and J by 1 base, leaving 9 bases between them. The germline CDR1 and CDR2 sequences are MDHEN and SYDVKM. Here the CDR3 reads CASRSQGNTEAFF. CDR3 sequence (DNA): TGTGCCAGCAGGTCTCAGGGGAACACTGAAGCTTTCTTT.

The chain is built from TRBV28 and TRBJ1-5; D might be TRBD1 (5 bases). Trimming pared 6 bases from V and 1 base from J, leaving 10 bases between. The V gene's germline CDR1 is MDHEN and CDR2 SYDVKM. CDR3 length: 14 amino acids. The CDR3 DNA reads TGTGCCAGCAGACCAGGGTCCAGCAATCAGCCCCAGCATTTT. This gives the protein CASRPGSSNQPQHF.